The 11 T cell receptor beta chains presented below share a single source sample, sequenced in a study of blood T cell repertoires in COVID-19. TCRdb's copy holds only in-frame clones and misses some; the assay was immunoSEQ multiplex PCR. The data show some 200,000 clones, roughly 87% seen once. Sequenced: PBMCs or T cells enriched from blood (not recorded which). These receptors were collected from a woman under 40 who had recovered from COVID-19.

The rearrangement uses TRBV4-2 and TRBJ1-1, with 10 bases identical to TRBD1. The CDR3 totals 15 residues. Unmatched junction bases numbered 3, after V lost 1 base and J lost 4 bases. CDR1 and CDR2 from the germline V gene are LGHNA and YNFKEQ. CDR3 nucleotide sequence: TGTGCCAGCAGCCAAGCCGGGACAGGGGCCACTGAAGCTTTCTTT. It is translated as CASSQAGTGATEAFF.

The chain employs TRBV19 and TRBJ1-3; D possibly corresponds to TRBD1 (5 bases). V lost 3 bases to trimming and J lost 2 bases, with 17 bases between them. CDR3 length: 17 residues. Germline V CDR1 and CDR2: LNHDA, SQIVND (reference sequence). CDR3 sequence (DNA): TGTGCCAGTAGTATGAAAGGGGACTCCCTGACTGGAAACACCATATATTTT. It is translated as CASSMKGDSLTGNTIYF.

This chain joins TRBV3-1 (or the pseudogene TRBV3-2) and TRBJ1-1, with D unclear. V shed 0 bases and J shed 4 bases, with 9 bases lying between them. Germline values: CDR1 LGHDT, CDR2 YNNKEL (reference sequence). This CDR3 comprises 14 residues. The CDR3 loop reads CASSQDPGSTEAFF. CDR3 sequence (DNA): TGTGCCAGCAGCCAAGATCCGGGATCCACTGAAGCTTTCTTT.

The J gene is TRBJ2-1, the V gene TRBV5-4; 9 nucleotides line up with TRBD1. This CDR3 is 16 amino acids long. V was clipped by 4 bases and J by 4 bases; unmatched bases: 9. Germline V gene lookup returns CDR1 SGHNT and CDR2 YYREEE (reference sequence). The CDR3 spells CASSPVGDRAYNEQFF. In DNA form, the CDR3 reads TGTGCCAGCAGCCCGGTGGGGGACAGGGCTTACAATGAGCAGTTCTTC. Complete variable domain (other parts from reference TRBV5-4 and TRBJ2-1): ETGVTQSPTHLIKTRGQQVTLRCSSQSGHNTVSWYQQALGQGPQFIFQYYREEENGRGNFPPRFSGLQFPNYSSELNVNALELDDSALYLCASSPVGDRAYNEQFFGPGTRLTVL.

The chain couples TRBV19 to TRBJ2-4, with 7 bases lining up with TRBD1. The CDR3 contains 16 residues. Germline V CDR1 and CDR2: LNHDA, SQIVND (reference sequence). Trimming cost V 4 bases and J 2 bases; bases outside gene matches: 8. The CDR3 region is CASSSWDSGSKNIQYF. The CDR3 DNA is TGTGCCAGTAGTAGCTGGGACAGTGGTTCCAAAAACATTCAGTACTTC.

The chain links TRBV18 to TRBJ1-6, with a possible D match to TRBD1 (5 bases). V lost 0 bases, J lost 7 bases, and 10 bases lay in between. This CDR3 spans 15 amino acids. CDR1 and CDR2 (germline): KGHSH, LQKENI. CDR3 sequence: CASSPPPGVNSPLHF. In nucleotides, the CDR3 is TGTGCCAGCTCACCACCCCCGGGGGTAAATTCACCCCTCCACTTT.

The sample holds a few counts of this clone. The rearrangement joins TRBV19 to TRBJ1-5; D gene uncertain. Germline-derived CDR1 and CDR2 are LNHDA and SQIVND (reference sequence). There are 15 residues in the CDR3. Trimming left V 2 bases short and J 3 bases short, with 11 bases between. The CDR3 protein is CASSISGSPNQPQHF. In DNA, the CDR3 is TGTGCCAGTAGTATAAGCGGCAGTCCCAATCAGCCCCAGCATTTT.

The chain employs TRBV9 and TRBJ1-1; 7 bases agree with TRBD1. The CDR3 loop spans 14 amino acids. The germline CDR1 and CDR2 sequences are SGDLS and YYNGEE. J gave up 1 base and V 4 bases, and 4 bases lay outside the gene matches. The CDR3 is CASSLRDRNTEAFF. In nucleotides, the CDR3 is TGTGCCAGCAGCCTCCGGGACAGGAACACTGAAGCTTTCTTT.

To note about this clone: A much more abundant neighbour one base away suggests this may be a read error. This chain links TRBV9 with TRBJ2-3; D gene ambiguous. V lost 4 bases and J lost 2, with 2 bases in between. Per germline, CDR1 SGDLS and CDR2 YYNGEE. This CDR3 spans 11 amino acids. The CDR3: CASSYTDTQYF. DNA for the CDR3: TGTGCCAGCAGCTACACAGATACGCAGTATTTT.

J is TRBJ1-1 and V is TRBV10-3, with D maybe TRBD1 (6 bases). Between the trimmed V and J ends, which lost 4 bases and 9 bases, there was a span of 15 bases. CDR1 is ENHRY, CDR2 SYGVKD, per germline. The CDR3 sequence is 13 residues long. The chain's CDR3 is CAISGGPREQAFF. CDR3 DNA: TGTGCCATCAGTGGGGGGCCCAGGGAACAAGCTTTCTTT.

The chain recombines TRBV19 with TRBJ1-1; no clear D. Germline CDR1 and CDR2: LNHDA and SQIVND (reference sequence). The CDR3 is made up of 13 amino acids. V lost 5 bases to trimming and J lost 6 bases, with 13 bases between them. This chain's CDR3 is CASSGSLIPEAFF. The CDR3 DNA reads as TGTGCCAGTAGTGGTAGCCTGATCCCTGAAGCTTTCTTT.